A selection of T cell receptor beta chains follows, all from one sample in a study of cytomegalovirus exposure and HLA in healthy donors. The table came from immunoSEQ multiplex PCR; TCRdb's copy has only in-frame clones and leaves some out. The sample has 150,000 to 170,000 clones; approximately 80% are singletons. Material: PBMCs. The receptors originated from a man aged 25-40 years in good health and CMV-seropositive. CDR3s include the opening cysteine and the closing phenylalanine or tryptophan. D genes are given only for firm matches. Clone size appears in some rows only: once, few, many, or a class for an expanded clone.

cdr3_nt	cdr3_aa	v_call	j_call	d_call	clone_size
TGTGCCAGCAGTTACGGGACTAGCGGGAGCAATGAGCAGTTCTTC	CASSYGTSGSNEQFF	TRBV6-4	TRBJ2-1	TRBD2	few
TGCGCCAGCAGTCCGACAATACCGAACACTGAAGCTTTCTTT	CASSPTIPNTEAFF	TRBV10-1	TRBJ1-1	NA	NA
TGTGCCAGCAGGAAGGGACAGGCGATCACAGATACGCAGTATTTT	CASRKGQAITDTQYF	TRBV6-1	TRBJ2-3	TRBD1	NA
TGTGCCAGCAGAATTCAGGGGGCCAACGTCCTGACTTTC	CASRIQGANVLTF	TRBV27	TRBJ2-6	NA	NA
TGTGCCAGCAGCTTAGGGGGGCAGTTCATGAACACTGAAGCTTTCTTT	CASSLGGQFMNTEAFF	TRBV7-2	TRBJ1-1	NA	NA
TGTGCCAGCAGCGCCGTAGGGTGGCGGGGGAGCACAGATACGCAGTATTTT	CASSAVGWRGSTDTQYF	TRBV9	TRBJ2-3	TRBD2	once
TGTGCCAGCAGCGAAAACCCGGGACTAGCGGGCACAGATACGCAGTATTTT	CASSENPGLAGTDTQYF	TRBV7-3	TRBJ2-3	TRBD2	NA
TGTGCCAGCAGTTTTCGACAATTCACAGATACGCAGTATTTT	CASSFRQFTDTQYF	TRBV28	TRBJ2-3	NA	NA
TGCGCCAGCAGCTGGGGGACAGGGAAGAATCAGCCCCAGCATTTT	CASSWGTGKNQPQHF	TRBV5-1	TRBJ1-5	TRBD1	NA
TGTGCCAGCAGCCCCGGGACAGGGATGGTTGACGAGCAGTACTTC	CASSPGTGMVDEQYF	TRBV13	TRBJ2-7	TRBD1	NA
TGTGCCAGCTCGGCCACAGGGGGCCCGAGCTATGGCTACACCTTC	CASSATGGPSYGYTF	TRBV18	TRBJ1-2	TRBD1	NA
TGCGCCAGCAGTGAGTCCATGGGGAGGGAGGGCTACGAGCAGTACTTC	CASSESMGREGYEQYF	TRBV10-2	TRBJ2-7	TRBD2	NA
TGTGCCAGCCGGGGACAGGGTGCATCCTACGAGCAGTACTTC	CASRGQGASYEQYF	TRBV7-9	TRBJ2-7	TRBD1	NA
TGTGCCAGCAGCTTCGACAGGGGAGCTGGAAACACCATATATTTT	CASSFDRGAGNTIYF	TRBV5-5	TRBJ1-3	TRBD1	NA
TGTGCCAGCAGTTTACCTTATACTGAAGCTTTCTTT	CASSLPYTEAFF	TRBV28	TRBJ1-1	NA	few
TGTGCCAGCAGTTACTCTAGCGGGAGGGGGCCCGAGCAGTACTTC	CASSYSSGRGPEQYF	TRBV6-6	TRBJ2-7	TRBD2	NA
TGTGCCAGCAGGCTGCGGGGGACAGGGCTTACCGGGGAGCTGTTTTTT	CASRLRGTGLTGELFF	TRBV13	TRBJ2-2	TRBD1	NA
TGTGCCAGCAGCGCAGGGGGACGGACCAACCCTGAGCAGTTCTTC	CASSAGGRTNPEQFF	TRBV9	TRBJ2-1	TRBD1	NA
TGTGCCAGCAGTTACCCGGGACAGGGGAAGGGCGGCTACACCTTC	CASSYPGQGKGGYTF	TRBV6-5	TRBJ1-2	TRBD1	NA
TGTGCCAGCAGTTACTCGGGGGTGGGCGCAACTAATGAAAAACTGTTTTTT	CASSYSGVGATNEKLFF	TRBV28	TRBJ1-4	NA	NA
TGTGCCAGCAGCTTAGGAGGGGGCCAAGCGGGAGTATCGGGAGAGCAGTACTTC	CASSLGGGQAGVSGEQYF	TRBV7-2	TRBJ2-7	NA	once
TGTGCCAGCAGCTCCGGGACACTGAACACTGAAGCTTTCTTT	CASSSGTLNTEAFF	TRBV4-2	TRBJ1-1	NA	NA
TGTGCCAGCAGCTTAGCGGAGGCCGGGAGAGAAAAACTGTTTTTT	CASSLAEAGREKLFF	TRBV7-9	TRBJ1-4	NA	NA
TGTGCCAGCGGGGGCCAGACTAGCGCTTACGACAATGAGCAGTTCTTC	CASGGQTSAYDNEQFF	TRBV25-1	TRBJ2-1	TRBD2	few
TGTGCCAGCAGTCAAAAAACGGTCTACTCCTACAATGAGCAGTTCTTC	CASSQKTVYSYNEQFF	TRBV28	TRBJ2-1	NA	NA
TGTGCCATCAGTGACGATCTGAGGGCTAACTATGGCTACACCTTC	CAISDDLRANYGYTF	TRBV10-3	TRBJ1-2	NA	NA
TGTGCCTGGAGCATTCCTAGAGGGCAGTTCTTC	CAWSIPRGQFF	TRBV30	TRBJ2-1	NA	NA
TGTGCCATCAGTGAACAGGGTGGCAATCAGCCCCAGCATTTT	CAISEQGGNQPQHF	TRBV10-3	TRBJ1-5	NA	once
TGTGCCAGCAGCCCAGGGAGTGGCAGCGGGAGAGGGGAGCAGTACTTC	CASSPGSGSGRGEQYF	TRBV7-8	TRBJ2-7	TRBD2	NA
TGTGCCAGCAGTTTGCAGATGAACACTGAAGCTTTCTTT	CASSLQMNTEAFF	TRBV27	TRBJ1-1	NA	NA
TGTTCCAGCAGCACGACAGGGGCTGAAGCGGGCAATGAGCAGTTCTTC	CSSSTTGAEAGNEQFF	TRBV7-9	TRBJ2-1	TRBD1	NA
TGTGCCATCAGTGAGACGAGGGGAGGTAGCGGGTCGCCCTACGAGCAGTACTTC	CAISETRGGSGSPYEQYF	TRBV10-3	TRBJ2-7	TRBD2	NA
TGTGCCAGCTCACGTACGGGGGATAACAATGAGCAGTTCTTC	CASSRTGDNNEQFF	TRBV18	TRBJ2-1	NA	NA
TGTGCCAGCAGCTCAGTTCGGACAGGGGGCTTCTATGGCTACACCTTC	CASSSVRTGGFYGYTF	TRBV7-9	TRBJ1-2	TRBD1	NA
TGTGCCAGCAGTTTACACAGAATAGGAAATGGCTACACCTTC	CASSLHRIGNGYTF	TRBV28	TRBJ1-2	NA	NA